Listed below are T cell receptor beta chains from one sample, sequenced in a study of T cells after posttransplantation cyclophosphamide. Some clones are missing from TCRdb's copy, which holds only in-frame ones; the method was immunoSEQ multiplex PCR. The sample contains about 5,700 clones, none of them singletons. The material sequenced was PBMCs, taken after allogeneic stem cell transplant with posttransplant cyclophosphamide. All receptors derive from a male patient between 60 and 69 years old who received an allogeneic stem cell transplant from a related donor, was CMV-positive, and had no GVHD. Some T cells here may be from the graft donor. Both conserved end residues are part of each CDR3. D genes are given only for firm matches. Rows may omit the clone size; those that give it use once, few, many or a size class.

TGTGCCAGTACCAGGGCGGCAAGTGAAGCTTTCTTT,CASTRAASEAFF,-,TRBJ1-1,TRBV19,many
TGTGCCAGCAGCTCTAACAGGGTGGCCTACGAGCAGTACTTC,CASSSNRVAYEQYF,-,TRBJ2-7,TRBV7-2,many
TGTGCCAGCAGCGTGACAGGCTCTGGAAACACCATATATTTT,CASSVTGSGNTIYF,-,TRBJ1-3,TRBV7-8,few
TGTGCCAGCAGCGCTCTTCCTTACACAGATACGCAGTATTTT,CASSALPYTDTQYF,-,TRBJ2-3,TRBV9,-
TGTGCCAGCTCACCCCGGGACAGGGAGACTGAAGCTTTCTTT,CASSPRDRETEAFF,TRBD1,TRBJ1-1,TRBV18,many
TGTGCCAGCAGCTTGGGTCCGCGGGGGGGCCTTGTCAATGAGCAGTTCTTC,CASSLGPRGGLVNEQFF,TRBD2,TRBJ2-1,TRBV5-5,few
TGTGCCTGGAGTGTAGGTCTAGCGGGTAGCACAGATACGCAGTATTTT,CAWSVGLAGSTDTQYF,TRBD2,TRBJ2-3,TRBV30,few
TGTGCCAGCAGCTTCCAGTCAGGGTTCGCCTATAATTCACCCCTCCACTTT,CASSFQSGFAYNSPLHF,-,TRBJ1-6,TRBV5-8,many
TGTGCCAGCACCGAGTCGGCAGGTCGTTCCTACAATGAGCAGTTCTTC,CASTESAGRSYNEQFF,-,TRBJ2-1,TRBV5-6,many
TGTGCCAGCAGTATTCAGCGGGGCCCGGCAGATACGCAGTATTTT,CASSIQRGPADTQYF,TRBD2,TRBJ2-3,TRBV6-1,-
TGCGCCAGCAGCTTTGCGGGGGTGGGCACAGATACGCAGTATTTT,CASSFAGVGTDTQYF,TRBD2,TRBJ2-3,TRBV5-1,few
TGTGCCTGGAGTAAAGGGGACAGGGCTGGGGCCAACGTCCTGACTTTC,CAWSKGDRAGANVLTF,TRBD1,TRBJ2-6,TRBV30,many
TGTGCCAGCTCTTTGCGGAGAAGCACAGATACGCAGTATTTT,CASSLRRSTDTQYF,-,TRBJ2-3,TRBV6-5,-
TGTGCCAGCAGCCAGAGGGTAGGCGGGGGGGAGGCAGATACGCAGTATTTT,CASSQRVGGGEADTQYF,TRBD2,TRBJ2-3,TRBV7-2,few
TGTGCCAGCTCACCGGAGGGGAATCAGCCCCAGCATTTT,CASSPEGNQPQHF,-,TRBJ1-5,TRBV18,many
TGCGCCAGCAGCCGAATGGGACAGCGGAGCTCTGGAAACACCATATATTTT,CASSRMGQRSSGNTIYF,TRBD1,TRBJ1-3,TRBV4-3,many
TGTGCCAGCAGTGAAACGGACTCAATAACTTTCTTT,CASSETDSITFF,-,TRBJ1-1,TRBV28,few
TGTGCCAGCTCACCAGATTTTCGGTCCGATACGCAGTATTTT,CASSPDFRSDTQYF,-,TRBJ2-3,TRBV18,many
TGTGCCAGAAGCTTGGTATTGGACAGGGGTTTTATGAACACTGAAGCTTTCTTT,CARSLVLDRGFMNTEAFF,TRBD1,TRBJ1-1,TRBV5-3,few
TGTGCCTGGAGGATTGGGACATTGAACACTGAAGCTTTCTTT,CAWRIGTLNTEAFF,-,TRBJ1-1,TRBV30,many
TGTGCCAGCAGCAGAGTTACCCAAGACATCTCCTACGAGCAGTACTTC,CASSRVTQDISYEQYF,-,TRBJ2-7,TRBV7-8,-
TGTGCCAGCAGCTACGGGTCAGTCGGAGCCCACGAGCAGTACTTC,CASSYGSVGAHEQYF,-,TRBJ2-7,TRBV5-8,many
TGTGCCAGCAGCGTAGAGGGACAGGGTAGGAACGAGCAGTACTTC,CASSVEGQGRNEQYF,TRBD1,TRBJ2-7,TRBV9,medium-sized
TGCGCCAGCAGCCTGGGACAGGGGTCCTACGAGCAGTACTTC,CASSLGQGSYEQYF,TRBD1,TRBJ2-7,TRBV4-1,many
TGTGCCAGCAGCTTCGACAGGAAAGGTAGTTATTCACCCCTCCACTTT,CASSFDRKGSYSPLHF,-,TRBJ1-6,TRBV5-5,few
TGTGCCAGCAGTTACTCGCAGGGAGGAGGGTATGGCTACACCTTC,CASSYSQGGGYGYTF,-,TRBJ1-2,TRBV6-5,many
TGTGCCAGCAGCTCCAAACAGGGGGCAGCAAACTATGGCTACACCTTC,CASSSKQGAANYGYTF,TRBD1,TRBJ1-2,TRBV13,many
TGTGCCAGTAGTTATGATGCGGGAGCCAAAAACATTCAGTACTTC,CASSYDAGAKNIQYF,-,TRBJ2-4,TRBV19,many
TGTGCCAGCATCCGGGACAGGGGAAACAATGAGCAGTTCTTC,CASIRDRGNNEQFF,TRBD1,TRBJ2-1,TRBV6-1,many
TGCGCCAGCAGCTTGGGACAGGGGGCCTACGAGCAGTACTTC,CASSLGQGAYEQYF,TRBD1,TRBJ2-7,TRBV5-1,few
TGCGCCAGCAGCCTCCGGGTCCGGTCCTACAATGAGCAGTTCTTC,CASSLRVRSYNEQFF,-,TRBJ2-1,TRBV4-3,-
TGTGCCAGCAGGGACAGGGTTAATTCACCCCTCCACTTT,CASRDRVNSPLHF,TRBD1,TRBJ1-6,TRBV2,few
TGCGCCAGCAGCTTTCGCGGGCTAAGCACAGATACGCAGTATTTT,CASSFRGLSTDTQYF,-,TRBJ2-3,TRBV5-1,-
TGTGCCTGGAGTGCAGGGGGCAAGCTTTACGAGCAGTACTTC,CAWSAGGKLYEQYF,TRBD1,TRBJ2-7,TRBV30,-
TGTGCCAGCAGCTTAACAGGGGGCATCTACGAGCAGTACTTC,CASSLTGGIYEQYF,TRBD1,TRBJ2-7,TRBV7-6,few
TGTGCCAGCAGTTTAGACAGACCCTACGAGCAGTACTTC,CASSLDRPYEQYF,-,TRBJ2-7,TRBV28,-
TGTGCCAGCAGCCCACTAGTCGGTCTTAAAAGTTTCTTC,CASSPLVGLKSFF,-,TRBJ2-1,TRBV7-2,many
TGCGCCAGCAGCTTAGAATACTCGTTCATGAACACTGAAGCTTTCTTT,CASSLEYSFMNTEAFF,-,TRBJ1-1,TRBV5-1,-
TGTGCCAGCAGCTTGGCAGTAGCGGGGGTCCCAGATACGCAGTATTTT,CASSLAVAGVPDTQYF,TRBD2,TRBJ2-3,TRBV5-6,many
TGTGCCAGCAGTGAAGGGACAGGGTTATATGGCTACACCTTC,CASSEGTGLYGYTF,TRBD1,TRBJ1-2,TRBV6-1,many
TGTGCTAGTGGTTTGGTACTGCCGGGACTAGCGGGGGGGCGGTTTGGAGATACGCAGTATTTT,CASGLVLPGLAGGRFGDTQYF,TRBD2,TRBJ2-3,TRBV12-5,few
TGTGCCAGCAGCTCCCGGGACTCCTATAATTCACCCCTCCACTTT,CASSSRDSYNSPLHF,-,TRBJ1-6,TRBV7-2,few
TGTGCCAGTAGCTGGACAGGGAACCTCGAGCAGTACTTC,CASSWTGNLEQYF,TRBD1,TRBJ2-7,TRBV19,many
TGTGCCAGCAGCCCTTCTAGCGGGCGTCCGTACAATGAGCAGTTCTTC,CASSPSSGRPYNEQFF,TRBD2,TRBJ2-1,TRBV27,few
TGTGCCTGGAGTGCGAGCTCCTACGAGCAGTACTTC,CAWSASSYEQYF,-,TRBJ2-7,TRBV30,-
TGTGCCAGCAGTCTCGATAAGCTTTACGAGCAGTACTTC,CASSLDKLYEQYF,-,TRBJ2-7,TRBV6-5,-
TGTGCCAGCAGGTACGGACAGGGTGACCATCAGCCCCAGCATTTT,CASRYGQGDHQPQHF,TRBD1,TRBJ1-5,TRBV6-1,many